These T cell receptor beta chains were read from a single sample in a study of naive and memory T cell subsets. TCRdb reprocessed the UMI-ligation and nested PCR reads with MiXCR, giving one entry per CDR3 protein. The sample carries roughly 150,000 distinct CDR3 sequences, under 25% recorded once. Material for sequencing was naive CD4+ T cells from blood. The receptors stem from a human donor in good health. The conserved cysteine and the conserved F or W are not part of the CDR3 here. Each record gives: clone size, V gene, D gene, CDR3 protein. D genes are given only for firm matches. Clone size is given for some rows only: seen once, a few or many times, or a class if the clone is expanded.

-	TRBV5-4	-	VSSLDSYNEQF
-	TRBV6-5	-	ASRGPGKSPLH
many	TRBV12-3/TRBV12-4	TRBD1	ASSLAPGTGSEAF
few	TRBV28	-	ASSQVLYGYT
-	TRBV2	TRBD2	ASRSELAVYNEQF
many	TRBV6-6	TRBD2	ASSYGLAEQF
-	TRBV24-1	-	ATSDWGTFGGAGELF
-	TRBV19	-	ASSIGGQAEAF
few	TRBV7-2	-	ASSFDSHTDTQY
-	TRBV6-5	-	ASLGGSNTQY
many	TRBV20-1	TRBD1	SARARTGLNEQF
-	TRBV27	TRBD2	ASSLFSSGRANTGELF
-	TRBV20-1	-	SASNRLENQPQH
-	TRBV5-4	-	ASSPNLDEQF
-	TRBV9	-	ASSVGPGTNTEAF
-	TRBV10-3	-	AIGGPPSTDTQY
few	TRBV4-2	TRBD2	ASSQALAGGPEQY
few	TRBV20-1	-	SARAAEAF